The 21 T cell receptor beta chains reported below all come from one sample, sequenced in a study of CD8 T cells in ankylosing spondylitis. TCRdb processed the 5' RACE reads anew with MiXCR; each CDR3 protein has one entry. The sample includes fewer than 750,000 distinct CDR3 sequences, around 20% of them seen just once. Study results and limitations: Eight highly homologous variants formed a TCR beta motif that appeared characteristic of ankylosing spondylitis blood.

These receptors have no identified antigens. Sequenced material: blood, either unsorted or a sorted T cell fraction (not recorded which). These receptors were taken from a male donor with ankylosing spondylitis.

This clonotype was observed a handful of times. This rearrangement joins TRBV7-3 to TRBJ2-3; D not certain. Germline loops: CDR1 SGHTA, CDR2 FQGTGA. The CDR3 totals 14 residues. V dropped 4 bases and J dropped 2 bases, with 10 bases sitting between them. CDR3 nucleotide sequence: TGTGCCAGCAGCTCCCTCCCCAACACAGATACGCAGTATTTT. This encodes CASSSLPNTDTQYF.

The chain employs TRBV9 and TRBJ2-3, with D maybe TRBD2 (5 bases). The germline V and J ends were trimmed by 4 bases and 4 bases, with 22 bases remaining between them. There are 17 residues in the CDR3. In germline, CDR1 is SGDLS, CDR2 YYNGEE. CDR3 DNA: TGTGCCAGCAGCTCTCTTACGGTGGCCACGAGGGCAGATACGCAGTATTTT. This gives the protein CASSSLTVATRADTQYF.

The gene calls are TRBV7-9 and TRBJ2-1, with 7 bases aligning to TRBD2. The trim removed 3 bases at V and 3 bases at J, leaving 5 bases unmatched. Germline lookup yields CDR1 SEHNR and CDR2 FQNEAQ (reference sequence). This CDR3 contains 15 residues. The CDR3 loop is CASSFSSGLYNEQFF. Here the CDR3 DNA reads TGTGCCAGCAGCTTTAGTAGCGGGCTCTACAATGAGCAGTTCTTC.

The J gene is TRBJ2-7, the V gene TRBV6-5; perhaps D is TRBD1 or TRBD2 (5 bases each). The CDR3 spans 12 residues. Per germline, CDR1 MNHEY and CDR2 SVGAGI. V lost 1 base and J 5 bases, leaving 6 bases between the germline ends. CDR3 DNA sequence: TGTGCCAGCAGTTACTTGGGGGACGAGCAGTACTTC. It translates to CASSYLGDEQYF.

As DNA, the CDR3 is TGCAGCGTCCTGACTAGCGGGAGTTTCCCGAGCTCCTACAATGAGCAGTTCTTC. Protein sequence: CSVLTSGSFPSSYNEQFF. J is TRBJ2-1 and V is TRBV29-1; TRBD2 matches at 12 bases. V was pared by 6 bases and J by 0 bases, with 12 bases of the junction left unmatched. The CDR3 covers 18 residues. Per germline, CDR1 SQVTM and CDR2 ANQGSEA.

CDR3 sequence (DNA): TGCAGTGCTAGAGATCGGGGCTTTTCAGGACAGCCCCAGCATTTT. This codes for CSARDRGFSGQPQHF. The chain combines TRBV20-1 with TRBJ1-5, with D perhaps matching TRBD1 (5 bases). The V and J ends lost 0 bases and 7 bases respectively, with 16 bases between them. Germline lookup yields CDR1 DFQATT and CDR2 SNEGSKA (reference sequence). This CDR3 is 15 amino acids long.

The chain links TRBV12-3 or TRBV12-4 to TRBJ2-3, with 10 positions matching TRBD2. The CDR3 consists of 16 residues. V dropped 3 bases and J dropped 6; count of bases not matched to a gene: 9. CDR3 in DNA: TGTGCCAGCAGTTTCTATCGTAGCGGGAGGAGGGATACGCAGTATTTT. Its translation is CASSFYRSGRRDTQYF.

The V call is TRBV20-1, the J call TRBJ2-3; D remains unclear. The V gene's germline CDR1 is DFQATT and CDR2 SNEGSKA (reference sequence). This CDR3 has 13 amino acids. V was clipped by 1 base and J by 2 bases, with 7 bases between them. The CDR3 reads CSARVPPTDTQYF. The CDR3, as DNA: TGCAGTGCTAGAGTCCCACCCACAGATACGCAGTATTTT.

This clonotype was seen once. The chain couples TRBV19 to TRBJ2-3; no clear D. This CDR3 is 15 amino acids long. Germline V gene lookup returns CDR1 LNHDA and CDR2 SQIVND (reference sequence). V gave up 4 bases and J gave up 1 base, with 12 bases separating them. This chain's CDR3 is CASSTGGPRTDTQYF. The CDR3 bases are TGTGCCAGTAGTACGGGCGGACCTCGCACAGATACGCAGTATTTT.

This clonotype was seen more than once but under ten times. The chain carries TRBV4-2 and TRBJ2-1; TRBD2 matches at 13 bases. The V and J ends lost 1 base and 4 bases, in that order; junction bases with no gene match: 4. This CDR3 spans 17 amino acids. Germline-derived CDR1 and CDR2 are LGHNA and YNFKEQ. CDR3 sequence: CASSQAALAGGYNEQFF. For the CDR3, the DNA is TGTGCCAGCAGCCAAGCAGCACTAGCGGGAGGGTACAATGAGCAGTTCTTC.

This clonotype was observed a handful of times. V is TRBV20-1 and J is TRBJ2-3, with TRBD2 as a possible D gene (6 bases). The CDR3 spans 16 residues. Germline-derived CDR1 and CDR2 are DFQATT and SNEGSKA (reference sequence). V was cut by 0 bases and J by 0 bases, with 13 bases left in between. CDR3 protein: CSARDAGRLSTDTQYF. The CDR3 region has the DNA TGCAGTGCTAGAGATGCGGGGCGACTTAGCACAGATACGCAGTATTTT.

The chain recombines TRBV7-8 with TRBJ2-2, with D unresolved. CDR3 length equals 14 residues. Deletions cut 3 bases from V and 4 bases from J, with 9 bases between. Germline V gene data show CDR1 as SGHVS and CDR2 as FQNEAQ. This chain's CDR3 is CASSLRQLTGELFF. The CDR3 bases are TGTGCCAGCAGCTTGCGGCAGCTCACCGGGGAGCTGTTTTTT.

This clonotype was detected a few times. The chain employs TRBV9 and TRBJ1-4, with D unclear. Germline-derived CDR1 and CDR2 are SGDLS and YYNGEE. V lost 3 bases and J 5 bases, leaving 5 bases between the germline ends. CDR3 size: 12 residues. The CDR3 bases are TGTGCCAGCAGCGGGCTGAATGAAAAACTGTTTTTT. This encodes CASSGLNEKLFF.

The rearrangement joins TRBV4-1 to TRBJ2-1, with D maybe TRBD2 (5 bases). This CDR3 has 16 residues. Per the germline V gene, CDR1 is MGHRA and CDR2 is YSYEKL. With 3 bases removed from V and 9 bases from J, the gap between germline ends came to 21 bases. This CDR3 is CASSQIPFEGSAEQFF. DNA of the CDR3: TGCGCCAGCAGCCAGATCCCCTTTGAGGGTTCGGCTGAGCAGTTCTTC.

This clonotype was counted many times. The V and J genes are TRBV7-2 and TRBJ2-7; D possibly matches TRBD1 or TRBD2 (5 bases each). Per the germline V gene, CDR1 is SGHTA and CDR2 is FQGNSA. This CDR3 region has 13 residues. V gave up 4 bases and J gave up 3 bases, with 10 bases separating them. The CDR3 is CASSSGASYEQYF. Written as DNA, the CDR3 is TGTGCCAGCAGCTCCGGGGCCAGCTACGAGCAGTACTTC.

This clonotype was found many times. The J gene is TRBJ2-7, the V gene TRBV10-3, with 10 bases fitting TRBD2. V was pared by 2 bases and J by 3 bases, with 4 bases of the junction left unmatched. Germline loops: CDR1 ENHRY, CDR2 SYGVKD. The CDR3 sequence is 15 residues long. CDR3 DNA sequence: TGTGCCATCAGTGAGAATCTAGCGGGAGACTACGAGCAGTACTTC. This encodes CAISENLAGDYEQYF.

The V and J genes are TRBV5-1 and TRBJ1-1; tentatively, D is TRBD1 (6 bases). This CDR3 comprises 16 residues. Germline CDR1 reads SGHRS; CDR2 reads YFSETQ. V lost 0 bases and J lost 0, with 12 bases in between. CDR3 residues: CASSLGTGLMNTEAFF. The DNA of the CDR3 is TGCGCCAGCAGCTTGGGTACAGGGCTGATGAACACTGAAGCTTTCTTT.

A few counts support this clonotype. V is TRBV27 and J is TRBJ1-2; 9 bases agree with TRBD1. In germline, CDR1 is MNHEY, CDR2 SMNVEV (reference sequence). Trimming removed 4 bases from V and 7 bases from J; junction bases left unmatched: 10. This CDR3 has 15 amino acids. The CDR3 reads CASSYLPGTGSGYTF. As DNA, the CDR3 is TGTGCCAGCAGTTATCTTCCCGGGACAGGGAGTGGCTACACCTTC.

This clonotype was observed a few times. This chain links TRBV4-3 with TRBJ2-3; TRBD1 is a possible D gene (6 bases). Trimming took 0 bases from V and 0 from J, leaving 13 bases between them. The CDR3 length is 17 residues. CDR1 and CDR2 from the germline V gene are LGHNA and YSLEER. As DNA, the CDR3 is TGCGCCAGCAGCCAAGATTGGCGACAGGAAAGCACAGATACGCAGTATTTT. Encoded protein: CASSQDWRQESTDTQYF.

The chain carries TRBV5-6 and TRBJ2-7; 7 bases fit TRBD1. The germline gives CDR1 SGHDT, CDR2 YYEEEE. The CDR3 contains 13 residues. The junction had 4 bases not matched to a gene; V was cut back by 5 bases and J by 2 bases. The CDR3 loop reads CASRYQGAYEQYF. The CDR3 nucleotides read TGTGCCAGCAGATACCAGGGGGCCTACGAGCAGTACTTC.

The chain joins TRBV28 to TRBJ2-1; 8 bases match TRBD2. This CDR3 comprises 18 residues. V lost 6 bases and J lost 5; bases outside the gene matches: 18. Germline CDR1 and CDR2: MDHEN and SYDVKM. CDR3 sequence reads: CASSQTLWGSGINNEQFF. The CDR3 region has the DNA TGTGCCAGCAGCCAGACCCTTTGGGGTAGCGGGATAAACAATGAGCAGTTCTTC.